This T cell receptor (beta chain) was captured by sequencing in a study of blood T cell repertoires in COVID-19. In the original processing: Estimation of nucleated cell counts relied on the amplification of reference gene primers. Profiling relied on immunoSEQ multiplex PCR, and the TCRdb table lists in-frame clones only, not all of them. V, J and clone size were drawn from that table, and D and trimming were deduced from the DNA. The data show about 170,000 clones, just over 90% seen once. V lost 4 bases, J lost 3 bases, and 6 bases stayed unmatched. The CDR3 loop spans 14 amino acids. Germline V gene data show CDR1 as SGHKS and CDR2 as YYEKEE (reference sequence).

Sequencing was done on a sample of peripheral blood. This clonotype was sampled from a man between 18 and 35 years old with COVID-19, enrolled during active disease. The chain employs TRBV5-5 and TRBJ2-7, with 8 bases lining up with TRBD1. The chain's CDR3 is CASSRQGTFYEQYF. The CDR3 nucleotides are TGTGCCAGCAGCCGACAGGGGACCTTCTACGAGCAGTACTTC.